This T cell receptor beta chain was sequenced for a study of T-cell reconstitution after alpha-beta-depleted transplantation in children. Germline loops: CDR1 SGHRS, CDR2 YFSETQ. The CDR3 has 16 amino acids. With V trimmed by 0 bases and J by 5 bases, 2 bases remained unmatched. Unique molecular identifiers featured in how the TCRbeta library was prepared. TCRdb analysed the PCR reads with MiXCR anew, one entry per CDR3 protein. The profile shows some 81,000 distinct CDR3 sequences, over 12% of them singletons. The TCR was taken from a male patient aged 2 to 10 who had a stem cell transplant for acute lymphoblastic leukemia, so the T cells may come from the graft donor. V is TRBV5-1 and J is TRBJ2-3; 14 nucleotides line up with TRBD2. Specimen: PBMCs, mostly from graft donor cells, collected 180 days after TCRalphabeta/CD19-depleted stem cell transplant. This chain's CDR3 is CASSLAGTSGRDTQYF. The CDR3 nucleotides are TGCGCCAGCAGCTTGGCCGGGACTAGCGGGAGAGATACGCAGTATTTT.